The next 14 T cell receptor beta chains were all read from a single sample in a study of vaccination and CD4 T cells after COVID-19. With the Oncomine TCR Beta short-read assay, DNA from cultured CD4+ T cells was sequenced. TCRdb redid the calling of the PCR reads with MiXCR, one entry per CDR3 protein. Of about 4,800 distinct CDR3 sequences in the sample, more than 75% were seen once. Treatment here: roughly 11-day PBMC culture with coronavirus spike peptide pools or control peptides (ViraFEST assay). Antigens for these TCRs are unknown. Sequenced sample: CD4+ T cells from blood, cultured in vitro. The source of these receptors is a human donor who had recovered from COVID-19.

CDR3 in amino acids: CSARTSSRDRAGGYTF. The CDR3 DNA is TGCAGTGCTAGAACATCAAGCCGGGACAGGGCCGGTGGCTACACCTTC. The chain combines TRBV20-1 with TRBJ1-2; TRBD1 agrees at 9 bases. V shed 2 bases and J 7 bases; nucleotides not matched to a gene: 14. Germline loops: CDR1 DFQATT, CDR2 SNEGSKA (reference sequence). This CDR3 is built from 16 residues.

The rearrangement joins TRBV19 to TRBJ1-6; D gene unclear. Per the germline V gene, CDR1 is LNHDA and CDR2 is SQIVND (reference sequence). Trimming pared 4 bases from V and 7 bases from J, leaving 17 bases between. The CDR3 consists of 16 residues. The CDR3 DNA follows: TGTGCCAGTAGTAGTAGGCAGTATTATGGGAATTCACCCCTCCACTTT. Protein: CASSSRQYYGNSPLHF.

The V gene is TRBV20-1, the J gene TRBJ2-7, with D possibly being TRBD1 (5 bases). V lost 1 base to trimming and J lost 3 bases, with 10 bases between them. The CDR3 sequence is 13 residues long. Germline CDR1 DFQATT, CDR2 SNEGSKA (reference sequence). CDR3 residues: CSARGRVYYEQYF. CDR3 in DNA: TGCAGTGCTAGAGGCAGGGTATACTACGAGCAGTACTTC.

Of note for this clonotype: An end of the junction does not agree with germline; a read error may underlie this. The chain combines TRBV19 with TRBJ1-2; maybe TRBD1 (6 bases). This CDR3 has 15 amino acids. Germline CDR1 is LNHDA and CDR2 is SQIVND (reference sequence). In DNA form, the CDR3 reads TGTGCCAGTGTAAGGACGACAGGCGGTAACTATGGCTACGCCTTC. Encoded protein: CASVRTTGGNYGYAF.

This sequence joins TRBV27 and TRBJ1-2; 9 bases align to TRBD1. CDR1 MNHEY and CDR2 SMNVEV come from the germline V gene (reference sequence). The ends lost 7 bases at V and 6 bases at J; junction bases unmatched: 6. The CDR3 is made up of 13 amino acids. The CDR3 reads CASKTDRGDGYTF. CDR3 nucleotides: TGTGCCAGCAAAACGGACAGGGGCGATGGCTACACCTTC.

The CDR3 DNA sequence: TGTGCCAGCAGGGGTGCGTACGAGCAGTACTTC. Its translation: CASRGAYEQYF. The rearrangement uses TRBV6-1 and TRBJ2-7; D is unclear. CDR1 is MNHNS, CDR2 SASEGT, per germline. This CDR3 has 11 residues. V was shortened by 6 bases and J by 4 bases, with 7 bases between the two germline ends.

The CDR3 nucleotides read TGTGCCAGTAGTATCTTCGCCCAGGGTACCTACGAGCAGTACTTC. Translation: CASSIFAQGTYEQYF. This rearrangement joins TRBV19 to TRBJ2-7, with a weak D call TRBD1 (5 bases). Germline values: CDR1 LNHDA, CDR2 SQIVND (reference sequence). The V gene lost 3 bases and the J gene lost 2 bases, with 14 bases spanning the gap. The CDR3 is 15 amino acids.

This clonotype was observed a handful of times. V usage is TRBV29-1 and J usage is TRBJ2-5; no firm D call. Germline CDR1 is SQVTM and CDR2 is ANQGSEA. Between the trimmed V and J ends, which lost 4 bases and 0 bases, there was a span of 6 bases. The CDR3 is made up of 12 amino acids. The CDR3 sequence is CSVGPDQETQYF. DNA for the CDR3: TGCAGCGTTGGGCCAGACCAAGAGACCCAGTACTTC.

The CDR3 region has the DNA TGCAGTGCTCCCACGAACGGGGGGGCCGAAGATACGCAGTATTTT. This sequence encodes CSAPTNGGAEDTQYF. The chain is built from TRBV20-1 and TRBJ2-3; 8 nucleotides line up with TRBD2. V dropped 5 bases and J dropped 5; count of bases not matched to a gene: 12. The CDR3 length is 15 residues. Per germline, CDR1 DFQATT and CDR2 SNEGSKA (reference sequence).

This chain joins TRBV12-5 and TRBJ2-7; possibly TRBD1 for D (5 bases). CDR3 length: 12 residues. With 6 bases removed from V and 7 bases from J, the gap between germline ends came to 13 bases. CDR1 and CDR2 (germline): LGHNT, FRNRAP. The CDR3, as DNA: TGTGCTAGTGGACTTGAAAGGGGTGAGCAGTACTTC. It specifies CASGLERGEQYF. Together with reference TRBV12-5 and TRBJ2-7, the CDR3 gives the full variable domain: DARVTQTPRHKVTEMGQEVTMRCQPILGHNTVFWYRQTMMQGLELLAYFRNRAPLDDSGMPKDRFSAEMPDATLATLKIQPSEPRDSAVYFCASGLERGEQYFGPGTRLTVT.

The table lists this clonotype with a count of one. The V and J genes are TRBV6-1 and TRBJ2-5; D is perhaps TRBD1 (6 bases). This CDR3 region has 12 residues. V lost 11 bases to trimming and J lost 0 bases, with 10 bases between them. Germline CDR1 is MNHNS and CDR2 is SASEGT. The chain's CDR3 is CAGGRYQETQYF. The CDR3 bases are TGTGCCGGGGGCAGGTACCAAGAGACCCAGTACTTC.

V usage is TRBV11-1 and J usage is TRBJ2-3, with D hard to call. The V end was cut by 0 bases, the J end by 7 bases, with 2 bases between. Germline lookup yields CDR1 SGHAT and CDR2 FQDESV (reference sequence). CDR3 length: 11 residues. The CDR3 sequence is CASSLANTQYF. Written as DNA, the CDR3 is TGTGCCAGCAGCTTAGCTAATACGCAGTATTTT.

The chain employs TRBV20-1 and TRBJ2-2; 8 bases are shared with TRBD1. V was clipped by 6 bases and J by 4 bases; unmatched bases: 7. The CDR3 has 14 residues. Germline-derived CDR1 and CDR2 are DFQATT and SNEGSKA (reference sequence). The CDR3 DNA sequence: TGCAGTGCCTCGGCAGGGGGCGTCACCGGGGAGCTGTTTTTT. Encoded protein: CSASAGGVTGELFF.

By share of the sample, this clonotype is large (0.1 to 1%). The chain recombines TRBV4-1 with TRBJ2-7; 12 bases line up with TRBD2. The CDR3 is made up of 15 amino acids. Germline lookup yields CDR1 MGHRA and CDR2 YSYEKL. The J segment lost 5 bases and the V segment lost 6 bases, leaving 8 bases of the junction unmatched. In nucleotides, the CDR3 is TGCGCCAGCAGACCCGGACTAGCGGGACGGAACGAGCAGTACTTC. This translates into CASRPGLAGRNEQYF.